This entry concerns a single T cell receptor beta chain. Its antigen is undetermined. The people who gave samples were healthy Caucasians from Russia, aged roughly 6 to 90. The data belong to a study of blood T cells in healthy people across ages. General study results and limits: Naive CD4+ cell counts and diversity both ran higher in long-lived than in aged donors.

Combining a sample-barcoded 5' primer with a J-beta primer mix, a second PCR ran for 7 to 11 cycles. TCRdb recomputed calls from the 5' RACE reads with MiXCR, one row per CDR3 protein. The repertoire holds roughly 680,000 distinct CDR3 sequences, with roughly half as singletons. This CDR3 has 14 residues. The germline V gene has CDR1 KGHSH and CDR2 LQKENI. Sequenced: blood. The TCR sequence derives from a woman of 80 years or more in good health. This sequence joins TRBV18 and TRBJ2-5, with 11 bases identical to TRBD2. The end of the DNA is better explained by TRBJ2-7, so the J call may be wrong. CDR3 sequence reads: CASSPRLAGNEQYF. In nucleotides, the CDR3 is TGTGCCAGCTCACCAAGACTAGCGGGGAACGAGCAGTACTTC.